This T cell receptor (beta chain) was retrieved from a study of neurological immune-mediated disorders. Notes on the study in general: Across subjects, no CDR3 amino acid sequence appeared in expanded clones of more than one subject, a finding that suggested private repertoires in all groups. Phylogenetic grouping put 18 of 34 multiple sclerosis patients' repertoires into one related-CDR3 cluster, a possible signature.

The CDR3 has 14 residues. The V and J ends lost 3 bases and 1 base respectively, with 9 bases between them. This clonotype was seen many times. The target antigen is unknown. The cDNA was synthesized by 5'RACE incorporating 10-nucleotide random UMIs. A single run covered 15-18 subjects with over 170 million TCR-beta sequences. TCRdb redid the calling of the 5' RACE reads with MiXCR, one entry per CDR3 protein. The sample yields about 55,000 distinct CDR3 sequences, around 4% seen once. V is TRBV12-3 or TRBV12-4 and J is TRBJ1-2, with a possible D match to TRBD1 (6 bases). This TCR came from a man aged 30 to 39 with multiple sclerosis. Specimen: PBMCs. The CDR3 is CASSFGQLNYGYTF. The CDR3 DNA follows: TGTGCCAGCAGTTTCGGACAGCTTAACTATGGCTACACCTTC.